This TCR beta chain was recovered during a study of beta chain features in type 1 diabetes. The CDR3 contains 13 residues. The germline gives CDR1 SGDLS, CDR2 YYNGEE. The V end lost 2 bases, the J end lost 1 base, and 6 bases lay between the germline ends. Expressed TCRB transcripts were sequenced because the isolated RNA had all been reverse transcribed beforehand. Clones were read by immunoSEQ multiplex PCR, and TCRdb kept only the in-frame ones, dropping some. Of 250,000 or so clones listed, 25% to 35% were seen once; the top ten hold 3% to 4%. V and J are TRBV9 and TRBJ2-5; D might be TRBD1 (6 bases). Material: central memory CD4+ T cells from blood. The receptor's source is a man between 25 and 39 years old in good health. DNA for the CDR3: TGTGCCAGCAGCGTGGACAGCCAAGAGACCCAGTACTTC. Amino acids: CASSVDSQETQYF.